Below are 12 T cell receptor beta chains sequenced from a single sample in a study of blood T cell repertoires in COVID-19. Data came from immunoSEQ multiplex PCR; TCRdb stores just in-frame clones and leaves some out. The sample has about 160,000 clones, just over 90% seen once. Sequencing was performed on peripheral blood. Every receptor here comes from a man aged 18-30 years with acute or convalescent COVID-19.

The CDR3 coding sequence is TGTGCCAGCGGTGTAAGAGGCACTGAAGCTTTCTTT. This translates into CASGVRGTEAFF. The chain links TRBV5-6 to TRBJ1-1; D uncertain. The length of the CDR3 is 12 residues. The germline CDR1 and CDR2 sequences are SGHDT and YYEEEE. V lost 7 bases and J lost 4, with 11 bases in between.

The rearrangement uses TRBV3-1 (or the pseudogene TRBV3-2) and TRBJ1-1; D possibly corresponds to TRBD1 (6 bases). Germline-derived CDR1 and CDR2 are LGHDT and YNNKEL (reference sequence). V lost 0 bases and J 5 bases, leaving 13 bases between the germline ends. This CDR3 is 15 amino acids long. The CDR3 sequence: CASSQDGGFVTEAFF. In DNA, the CDR3 is TGTGCCAGCAGCCAAGATGGGGGCTTCGTTACTGAAGCTTTCTTT.

The genes are TRBV19 and TRBJ1-2, with TRBD1 identical over 10 bases. Germline values: CDR1 LNHDA, CDR2 SQIVND (reference sequence). The V gene end was trimmed by 4 bases and the J gene end by 8 bases; junction bases not matched to a gene: 13. The CDR3 extends over 16 amino acids. The CDR3 here is CASSTGDRGPYAGYTF. DNA for the CDR3: TGTGCCAGTAGTACGGGGGACAGGGGCCCATATGCAGGCTACACCTTC.

V usage is TRBV6-1 and J usage is TRBJ1-1; possible D gene TRBD1, 5 bases. Germline CDR1 reads MNHNS; CDR2 reads SASEGT. V lost 2 bases and J 0 bases, leaving 22 bases between the germline ends. CDR3 size: 19 residues. The CDR3 is CASSETSRTGLFMNTEAFF. The DNA for the CDR3 is TGTGCCAGCAGTGAAACTAGCCGTACAGGCCTGTTCATGAACACTGAAGCTTTCTTT.

V and J are TRBV21-1 and TRBJ1-2. TRBV21-1 is tagged as a pseudogene. The CDR3 spans 20 residues. This CDR3 is CASSKDEREGPKLSSYGYTF. CDR3 DNA sequence: TGTGCCAGCAGCAAAGACGAAAGGGAGGGTCCCAAACTCAGTAGCTATGGCTACACCTTC.

J is TRBJ1-2 and V is TRBV6-5; no clear D gene. Germline V lookup: CDR1 MNHEY, CDR2 SVGAGI. Trimming removed 4 bases from V and 3 bases from J, with 15 bases in between. The CDR3 runs 15 residues. The DNA for the CDR3 is TGTGCCAGCAGTTCCTCGCGGGGATGGGACTATGGCTACACCTTC. Its translation: CASSSSRGWDYGYTF.

V is TRBV6-1 and J is TRBJ1-2; no firm D call. The length of the CDR3 is 12 residues. Trimming took off 3 bases at V and 8 bases at J, with 10 bases between the two ends. Per germline, CDR1 MNHNS and CDR2 SASEGT. In nucleotides, the CDR3 is TGTGCCAGCAGTGAGTCTAGTTGGGGCTACACCTTC. This translates into CASSESSWGYTF.

The genes are TRBV9 and TRBJ1-1; TRBD1 matches 7 bases. Germline CDR1 SGDLS, CDR2 YYNGEE. V lost 0 bases to trimming and J lost 4 bases; unmatched junction nucleotides: 0. The CDR3 runs 13 residues. Here the CDR3 DNA reads TGTGCCAGCAGCGTAGAGGGGGCCACTGAAGCTTTCTTT. It is translated as CASSVEGATEAFF. The full variable domain, its missing parts supplied by reference TRBV9 and TRBJ1-1, is DSGVTQTPKHLITATGQRVTLRCSPRSGDLSVYWYQQSLDQGLQFLIQYYNGEERAKGNILERFSAQQFPDLHSELNLSSLELGDSALYFCASSVEGATEAFFGQGTRLTVV.

This rearrangement joins TRBV6-5 to TRBJ1-5, with 9 positions matching TRBD1. J was trimmed by 5 bases and V by 6 bases; bases with no gene match: 8. The CDR3 length is 15 residues. Germline CDR1 MNHEY, CDR2 SVGAGI. The CDR3 spells CASSRSTGGYQPQHF. The CDR3 DNA sequence: TGTGCCAGCAGCCGCTCTACAGGGGGCTATCAGCCCCAGCATTTT.

The rearrangement joins TRBV27 to TRBJ2-4, with D possibly TRBD2 on 6 matching bases. Germline lookup yields CDR1 MNHEY and CDR2 SMNVEV (reference sequence). The CDR3 runs 13 residues. V lost 6 bases to trimming and J lost 9 bases, with 15 bases between them. The CDR3, as DNA: TGTGCCAGCAGCCTAGCCGGGAGTAGCATTCAGTACTTC. This codes for CASSLAGSSIQYF.

The gene calls are TRBV4-2 and TRBJ1-6, with D possibly being TRBD1 (5 bases). The V and J ends lost 1 base and 6 bases respectively, with 16 bases between them. The CDR3 runs to 17 residues. From germline, CDR1 is LGHNA and CDR2 YNFKEQ. CDR3 protein: CASSQGGLLPINSPLHF. The CDR3 DNA reads as TGTGCCAGCAGCCAAGGGGGCCTTCTCCCAATTAATTCACCCCTCCACTTT.

This rearrangement joins TRBV5-1 to TRBJ2-7, with a weak D call TRBD2 (5 bases). From germline, CDR1 is SGHRS and CDR2 YFSETQ. The V gene lost 6 bases and the J gene lost 6 bases, with 25 bases spanning the gap. The CDR3 sequence is 16 residues long. CDR3 nucleotide sequence: TGCGCCAGCAACAAGTCCCCCGGCGGGTCGGTTGGCGAGCAGTACTTC. It is translated as CASNKSPGGSVGEQYF.